The 32 T cell receptor beta chains in this list originate from one sample, sequenced in a study of blood T cell repertoires in COVID-19. Produced via immunoSEQ multiplex PCR; TCRdb's table is partial and in-frame only. The sample shows roughly 410,000 clones, over 75% of them seen only once. Sample: peripheral blood. Receptors were obtained from a woman aged 60 to 75 with COVID-19, enrolled during active disease.

This clone was observed a single time. The rearrangement uses TRBV16 and TRBJ1-2, with 7 nucleotides matching TRBD1. CDR3 length: 15 residues. V was pared by 3 bases and J by 1 base, with 5 bases of the junction left unmatched. Germline CDR1 reads KGHSY; CDR2 reads FQNENV. CDR3 DNA: TGTGCCAGCAGCCACCGGGACAGAGTTAACTATGGCTACACCTTC. Its protein product is CASSHRDRVNYGYTF.

The genes are TRBV29-1 and TRBJ2-3; 12 positions agree with TRBD1. Germline CDR1 is SQVTM and CDR2 is ANQGSEA. The CDR3 spans 15 residues. The V and J ends lost 5 bases and 4 bases, in that order; junction bases with no gene match: 7. CDR3 in DNA: TGCAGCGTTAGTGGGGACAGGGGGCGACCAGATACGCAGTATTTT. The encoded protein is CSVSGDRGRPDTQYF.

The chain links TRBV5-4 to TRBJ2-7; D is unclear. This CDR3 contains 14 residues. V shed 0 bases and J shed 2 bases, with 9 bases lying between them. Germline V CDR1 and CDR2: SGHNT, YYREEE (reference sequence). The CDR3 spells CASSLGLNPYEQYF. CDR3 nucleotides: TGTGCCAGCAGCTTGGGTTTAAATCCCTACGAGCAGTACTTC.

This clone was counted between two and nine times. The chain combines TRBV5-4 with TRBJ1-3; tentatively, D is TRBD1 (6 bases). V was cut by 3 bases and J by 2 bases, with 9 bases left in between. CDR3 length: 14 residues. Looked up from germline, CDR1 is SGHNT and CDR2 is YYREEE (reference sequence). The DNA for the CDR3 is TGTGCCAGCAGCTATACAGGGACTGGAAACACCATATATTTT. It codes for CASSYTGTGNTIYF.

The chain joins TRBV11-2 to TRBJ2-7, with a possible D match to TRBD2 (5 bases). Per germline, CDR1 SGHAT and CDR2 FQNNGV. Trimming removed 5 bases at V and 1 base at J, with 12 bases between. The CDR3 is made up of 14 amino acids. The CDR3 here is CASSPVERSYEQYF. CDR3 nucleotides: TGTGCCAGCAGCCCGGTTGAGCGGTCCTACGAGCAGTACTTC.

V and J are TRBV27 and TRBJ1-1, with D tentatively TRBD1 (6 bases). V lost 5 bases and J lost 5, with 12 bases in between. The CDR3 sequence is 13 residues long. Germline V gives CDR1 MNHEY, CDR2 SMNVEV (reference sequence). The CDR3 is CASSAIRGTEAFF. In DNA form, the CDR3 reads TGTGCCAGCAGTGCCATCAGGGGAACTGAAGCTTTCTTT.

The chain uses TRBV11-3 and TRBJ2-3, with TRBD1 as a possible D gene (5 bases). The germline gives CDR1 SGHNT, CDR2 YENEEA. The CDR3 loop spans 14 amino acids. V lost 5 bases, J lost 0 bases, and 9 bases lay in between. CDR3 coding DNA: TGTGCCAGCAGCCTCACAGGTAGCACAGATACGCAGTATTTT. Its protein product is CASSLTGSTDTQYF.

In its sample, this clone was seen once. The rearrangement links TRBV4-2 to TRBJ2-5; 10 positions match TRBD2. The germline gives CDR1 LGHNA, CDR2 YNFKEQ. The CDR3 runs 15 residues. Trimming removed 5 bases from V and 4 bases from J; junction bases left unmatched: 7. This CDR3 is CASSSQRGGRETQYF. The CDR3, as DNA: TGTGCCAGCAGCTCCCAGCGGGGGGGCAGAGAGACCCAGTACTTC.

The chain has TRBV19 and TRBJ1-4; D remains unclear. V was clipped by 3 bases and J by 7 bases, with 15 bases between them. Germline CDR1 is LNHDA and CDR2 is SQIVND (reference sequence). This CDR3 spans 15 amino acids. CDR3 protein: CASSIQPRGTEKLFF. CDR3 nucleotides: TGTGCCAGTAGTATCCAGCCGCGAGGTACTGAAAAACTGTTTTTT.

This chain uses TRBV5-1 with TRBJ2-5; TRBD1 might be the D (6 bases). Deletions cut 4 bases from V and 1 base from J, with 11 bases between. This CDR3 has 14 residues. Germline loops: CDR1 SGHRS, CDR2 YFSETQ. CDR3 region: CASSHQGIQETQYF. The CDR3 bases are TGCGCCAGCAGCCATCAGGGGATCCAAGAGACCCAGTACTTC.

The chain uses TRBV3-1 (or the pseudogene TRBV3-2) and TRBJ1-2; TRBD1 is a possible D gene (6 bases). The germline gives CDR1 LGHDT, CDR2 YNNKEL (reference sequence). The V end lost 2 bases, the J end lost 4 bases, and 11 bases lay between the germline ends. The CDR3 sequence is 14 residues long. CDR3 DNA: TGTGCCAGCAGCCAAACCGGCAGGGGCTATGGCTACACCTTC. Translated, it gives CASSQTGRGYGYTF.

The V gene is TRBV5-1, the J gene TRBJ1-4; maybe TRBD1 (6 bases). Trimming removed 4 bases from V and 6 bases from J, with 16 bases in between. The CDR3 is 15 residues long. CDR1 is SGHRS, CDR2 YFSETQ, per germline. The DNA of the CDR3 is TGCGCCAGCAGCCAGGGGAGGGGAGGAGATGAAAAACTGTTTTTT. Protein sequence: CASSQGRGGDEKLFF.

This chain joins TRBV7-9 and TRBJ2-1; 11 nucleotides agree with TRBD2. The CDR3 is 19 amino acids. The junction had 15 bases not matched to a gene; V was cut back by 3 bases and J by 5 bases. Germline V gene lookup returns CDR1 SEHNR and CDR2 FQNEAQ (reference sequence). CDR3 protein: CASSLTALLAGARHNEQFF. CDR3 DNA sequence: TGTGCCAGCAGCTTGACGGCCTTACTAGCGGGGGCCCGACACAATGAGCAGTTCTTC.

V and J are TRBV3-1 (or the pseudogene TRBV3-2) and TRBJ1-2, with TRBD1 matching 7 bases. Germline CDR1 is LGHDT and CDR2 is YNNKEL (reference sequence). V dropped 1 base and J dropped 4; count of bases not matched to a gene: 3. The CDR3 has 14 residues. CDR3 DNA sequence: TGTGCCAGCAGCCAAGGAGGGGGCGGCTATGGCTACACCTTC. Translated, it gives CASSQGGGGYGYTF.

CDR3 DNA: TGTGCCATCAGGCTGACAGGGGGCGAAAATTCACCCCTCCACTTT. Its translation is CAIRLTGGENSPLHF. This chain connects TRBV10-3 to TRBJ1-6, with 10 bases fitting TRBD1. V shed 6 bases, J shed 7 bases, and the junction held 6 bases outside the gene matches. The CDR3 extends over 15 amino acids. The germline V gene has CDR1 ENHRY and CDR2 SYGVKD.

The chain has TRBV5-4 and TRBJ1-2, with D perhaps TRBD1 (6 bases). Germline values: CDR1 SGHNT, CDR2 YYREEE (reference sequence). Deletions cut 4 bases from V and 0 bases from J, with 22 bases between. This CDR3 contains 18 residues. The CDR3 loop reads CASSPLRGGWGSNYGYTF. For the CDR3, the DNA is TGTGCCAGCAGCCCCTTGCGGGGGGGCTGGGGTTCTAACTATGGCTACACCTTC.

V usage is TRBV7-9 and J usage is TRBJ1-2; a weak D match, TRBD1 (5 bases). The ends were cut back, 1 base at V and 8 bases at J, with 14 bases in the middle. This CDR3 is built from 14 residues. The germline gives CDR1 SEHNR, CDR2 FQNEAQ (reference sequence). The CDR3 nucleotides read TGTGCCAGCAGCTTAGGGCTGGGACTGGGAGGCTACACCTTC. Amino acid sequence: CASSLGLGLGGYTF.

V gene TRBV6-2 or TRBV6-3 combines with J gene TRBJ2-1, with D possibly being TRBD2 (5 bases). Germline CDR1 reads MNHEY; CDR2 reads SVGEGT. V was pared by 4 bases and J by 5 bases, with 12 bases between. The CDR3 loop spans 14 amino acids. CDR3 sequence reads: CASSLPGNNNEQFF. The CDR3 nucleotides are TGTGCCAGCAGTTTACCGGGGAACAACAATGAGCAGTTCTTC.

This clone was detected only once. V gene TRBV19 combines with J gene TRBJ1-1; D uncertain. CDR1 is LNHDA, CDR2 SQIVND, per germline (reference sequence). CDR3 size: 14 residues. Trimming shortened V by 6 bases and J by 2 bases, and 13 bases separated the two germline ends. CDR3 DNA sequence: TGTGCCAGTAGCAGGCTGGGGAGTAACACTGAAGCTTTCTTT. Protein product: CASSRLGSNTEAFF. Combining the CDR3 with reference TRBV19 and TRBJ1-1 gives the whole variable domain DGGITQSPKYLFRKEGQNVTLSCEQNLNHDAMYWYRQDPGQGLRLIYYSQIVNDFQKGDIAEGYSVSREKKESFPLTVTSAQKNPTAFYLCASSRLGSNTEAFFGQGTRLTVV.

The J gene is TRBJ1-1, the V gene TRBV27, with 7 bases identical to TRBD1. V shed 10 bases, J shed 5 bases, and the junction held 10 bases outside the gene matches. CDR1 MNHEY and CDR2 SMNVEV come from the germline V gene (reference sequence). This CDR3 spans 13 amino acids. The DNA of the CDR3 is TGTGCCACCTGGGACAGTTATAGGACTGAAGCTTTCTTT. It codes for CATWDSYRTEAFF.

This chain joins TRBV6-5 and TRBJ2-7, with D perhaps TRBD1 (5 bases). V lost 5 bases and J 0 bases, leaving 11 bases between the germline ends. This CDR3 region has 14 residues. Germline CDR1 MNHEY, CDR2 SVGAGI. CDR3: CASSPHRNSYEQYF. The CDR3 nucleotides read TGTGCCAGCAGTCCCCACAGGAACTCCTACGAGCAGTACTTC.

The rearrangement uses TRBV15 and TRBJ2-7, with D perhaps TRBD1 (6 bases). Germline lookup yields CDR1 LNHNV and CDR2 YYDKDF (reference sequence). This CDR3 contains 13 residues. The chain's CDR3 is CDRPGDGFYEQYF. The CDR3 DNA reads TGTGACCGCCCAGGGGACGGGTTCTACGAGCAGTACTTC. Complete variable domain (other parts from reference TRBV15 and TRBJ2-7): DAMVIQNPRYQVTQFGKPVTLSCSQTLNHNVMYWYQQKSSQAPKLLFHYYDKDFNNEADTPDNFQSRRPNTSFCFLDIRSPGLGDTAMYLCDRPGDGFYEQYFGPGTRLTVT.

The chain has TRBV27 and TRBJ2-7, with TRBD2 identical over 9 bases. This CDR3 comprises 16 residues. Trimming took 6 bases from V and 5 from J; bases not matched to a gene: 14. The germline gives CDR1 MNHEY, CDR2 SMNVEV (reference sequence). CDR3 sequence reads: CASSHQLAGVSHEQYF. The CDR3, as DNA: TGTGCCAGCAGCCACCAGTTAGCGGGGGTTTCTCACGAGCAGTACTTC.

This clone showed up just a few times. The gene calls are TRBV5-5 and TRBJ2-7, with 7 bases lining up with TRBD1. The J segment lost 2 bases and the V segment lost 2 bases, leaving 10 bases of the junction unmatched. This CDR3 has 16 residues. Germline V CDR1 and CDR2: SGHKS, YYEKEE (reference sequence). The CDR3 here is CASSLQPGQTTYEQYF. The CDR3 bases are TGTGCCAGCAGCTTACAACCGGGACAGACAACCTACGAGCAGTACTTC.

Remarks on this clone: Distinct nucleotide sequences in the sample also encode this CDR3. V and J are TRBV3-1 (or the pseudogene TRBV3-2) and TRBJ2-7; D unclear. Looked up from germline, CDR1 is LGHDT and CDR2 is YNNKEL (reference sequence). The V gene lost 4 bases and the J gene lost 3 bases, with 4 bases spanning the gap. This CDR3 is built from 11 residues. The CDR3 DNA reads TGTGCCAGCAGCCGAGGCTACGAGCAGTACTTC. Its translation: CASSRGYEQYF.

The table lists this clone with a few counts. V usage is TRBV11-2 and J usage is TRBJ1-5, with 8 positions matching TRBD1. The CDR3 is made up of 13 amino acids. J lost 7 bases, V lost 10 bases, and 9 bases had no gene match. The germline CDR1 and CDR2 sequences are SGHAT and FQNNGV. In nucleotides, the CDR3 is TGTGCCACAGCAGGGGGCGCGGGACAGCCCCAGCATTTT. Encoded protein: CATAGGAGQPQHF.

The rearrangement joins TRBV2 to TRBJ2-7; 9 bases align to TRBD2. The CDR3 covers 15 residues. V trimming: 5 bases; J trimming: 4 bases; junction bases outside the gene matches: 9. CDR1 is SNHLY, CDR2 FYNNEI, per germline. The CDR3 sequence: CASSLAGGSGYEQYF. CDR3 sequence (DNA): TGTGCCAGCAGTCTCGCGGGGGGGAGTGGATACGAGCAGTACTTC.

CDR3 sequence (DNA): TGTGCCAGCAGCCAACAGGGGGCTTTGGAGACCCAGTACTTC. Its protein is CASSQQGALETQYF. The chain employs TRBV3-1 (or the pseudogene TRBV3-2) and TRBJ2-5; 8 positions match TRBD1. Germline V CDR1 and CDR2: LGHDT, YNNKEL (reference sequence). J lost 5 bases, V lost 2 bases, and 4 bases had no gene match. The CDR3 totals 14 residues.

The chain carries TRBV6-6 and TRBJ1-1; 8 nucleotides match TRBD1. Looked up from germline, CDR1 is MNHNY and CDR2 is SVGAGI (reference sequence). This CDR3 is 17 amino acids long. V lost 5 bases and J lost 2; bases outside the gene matches: 13. The CDR3 reads CASSQNRGFLFNTEAFF. In DNA, the CDR3 is TGTGCCAGCAGTCAAAACAGGGGGTTCCTTTTCAACACTGAAGCTTTCTTT.

The chain has TRBV5-6 and TRBJ1-2; D is possibly TRBD1 (6 bases). Trimming left V 7 bases short and J 6 bases short, with 16 bases between. The germline V gene encodes CDR1 SGHDT and CDR2 YYEEEE. The CDR3 totals 13 residues. The DNA of the CDR3 is TGTGCCAGCTTCTTCAGGGGAGTCCATGGCTACACCTTC. It encodes CASFFRGVHGYTF.

This clone turned up a few times. The V and J genes are TRBV7-2 and TRBJ2-7; 9 positions match TRBD1. This CDR3 has 15 amino acids. Trimming at V came to 6 bases and at J to 2 bases, leaving 8 bases not matched to a gene. Germline V gene data show CDR1 as SGHTA and CDR2 as FQGNSA. CDR3 loop: CASRTQTGGTYEQYF. CDR3 sequence (DNA): TGTGCCAGCAGGACCCAGACAGGGGGTACCTACGAGCAGTACTTC.

This clone was counted a single time. The V call is TRBV3-1 (or the pseudogene TRBV3-2), the J call TRBJ1-1; D gene uncertain. Trimming shortened V by 8 bases and J by 1 base, and 8 bases separated the two germline ends. Looked up from germline, CDR1 is LGHDT and CDR2 is YNNKEL (reference sequence). The CDR3 loop spans 12 amino acids. The CDR3 is CASVSWNTEAFF. The CDR3 DNA reads as TGTGCCAGCGTTTCCTGGAACACTGAAGCTTTCTTT.